This TCR beta chain was recovered during a study of early T cells in non-severe SARS-CoV-2 infection. Overall study: The input, bulk RNA from unsorted whole blood, was sequenced, and chains were unpaired.

Deletions cut 1 base from V and 8 bases from J, with 13 bases between. The CDR3 runs to 15 residues. Germline CDR1 SGHRS, CDR2 YFSETQ. One entry per CDR3 protein results from TCRdb running MiXCR on the 5' RACE reads. The sample lists tens of thousands of distinct CDR3 sequences; around 13% were seen once. This clonotype was detected many times. The V and J genes are TRBV5-1 and TRBJ1-6; no firm D call. The sequenced sample was whole blood. The source of this sequence is an adult who was a healthcare worker with PCR-confirmed SARS-CoV-2 infection or an uninfected control (not recorded which). The DNA for the CDR3 is TGCGCCAGCAGCTTGTCGGTTTTCGGGGATTCACCCCTCCACTTT. This gives the protein CASSLSVFGDSPLHF.